The rows below give T cell receptor beta chains drawn from one sample of a study of T cells in Graves' hyperthyroidism and ophthalmopathy. From the multiplex PCR reads, TCRdb called clonotypes with MiXCR, one entry per CDR3 protein. The repertoire has nearly 600,000 distinct CDR3 sequences, 12% to 15% of them found once; the top ten carry roughly 7%. Sequences were obtained from blood. The source is a woman aged 18-29 years with Graves' ophthalmopathy. Both conserved end residues are part of each CDR3. Fields, in order: J gene, V gene, CDR3 protein.

j_gene: TRBJ2-5
v_gene: TRBV11-2
CDR3aa: CASSLGHYETQYF

j_gene: TRBJ1-3
v_gene: TRBV25-1
CDR3aa: CASSPKPGNTIYF

j_gene: TRBJ2-3
v_gene: TRBV20-1
CDR3aa: CSARGQTRISTDTQYF

j_gene: TRBJ2-3
v_gene: TRBV7-9
CDR3aa: CASSLGQGPSTDTQYF

j_gene: TRBJ2-1
v_gene: TRBV5-1
CDR3aa: CASSTEGGSSYNEQFF

j_gene: TRBJ2-5
v_gene: TRBV5-1
CDR3aa: CASSSRGALQETQYF

j_gene: TRBJ2-1
v_gene: TRBV27
CDR3aa: CASSSLTSGSSLEQFF

j_gene: TRBJ1-6
v_gene: TRBV6-1
CDR3aa: CASRVYSSYNSPLHF

j_gene: TRBJ2-2
v_gene: TRBV12-3/TRBV12-4
CDR3aa: CASSPGTGWGELFF

j_gene: TRBJ1-2
v_gene: TRBV4-1
CDR3aa: CASSQGPGPDGYTF

j_gene: TRBJ2-1
v_gene: TRBV9
CDR3aa: CASSAHSGGPVSEQFF

j_gene: TRBJ2-3
v_gene: TRBV30
CDR3aa: CAWRRGGTDTQYF

j_gene: TRBJ2-7
v_gene: TRBV4-1
CDR3aa: CASSQDPLLRDEQYF

j_gene: TRBJ2-7
v_gene: TRBV2
CDR3aa: CASSLVSQGREYYEQYF

j_gene: TRBJ2-1
v_gene: TRBV6-6
CDR3aa: CASSYGDSSYNEQFF

j_gene: TRBJ2-1
v_gene: TRBV5-1
CDR3aa: CASSLLFFPSSNEQFF

j_gene: TRBJ2-3
v_gene: TRBV25-1
CDR3aa: CASSLMTPRNYPDRVGTDTQYF

j_gene: TRBJ1-1
v_gene: TRBV5-1
CDR3aa: CASSLDSRNTEAFF

j_gene: TRBJ2-1
v_gene: TRBV7-9
CDR3aa: CASSSPAGLPSNNEQFF

j_gene: TRBJ1-2
v_gene: TRBV7-3
CDR3aa: CASSLGQTNYGYTF

j_gene: TRBJ2-3
v_gene: TRBV12-3/TRBV12-4
CDR3aa: CAGLSAAGDTQYF

j_gene: TRBJ2-1
v_gene: TRBV7-9
CDR3aa: CASSGPAGNYNEQFF

j_gene: TRBJ2-4
v_gene: TRBV6-1
CDR3aa: CASSEAGTGGGYRNIQYF

j_gene: TRBJ2-5
v_gene: TRBV6-2/TRBV6-3
CDR3aa: CASSYSRTGLAAQYF

j_gene: TRBJ1-3
v_gene: TRBV6-1
CDR3aa: CASSESRGRSGNTIYF

j_gene: TRBJ1-1
v_gene: TRBV5-6
CDR3aa: CASSLWVEAFF

j_gene: TRBJ2-1
v_gene: TRBV10-2
CDR3aa: CASRTYNEQFF

j_gene: TRBJ1-1
v_gene: TRBV18
CDR3aa: CASSPPTSTEAFF

j_gene: TRBJ2-3
v_gene: TRBV5-1
CDR3aa: CASSLAPGLAGGQSLPDTQYF

j_gene: TRBJ1-2
v_gene: TRBV5-8
CDR3aa: CASSLDRENYGYTF

j_gene: TRBJ2-1
v_gene: TRBV12-3/TRBV12-4
CDR3aa: CASMLGATNNGQFF

j_gene: TRBJ2-1
v_gene: TRBV7-3
CDR3aa: CASSLNWLADYNEQFF

j_gene: TRBJ1-1
v_gene: TRBV30
CDR3aa: CAWINTGIREAFF

j_gene: TRBJ2-3
v_gene: TRBV4-2
CDR3aa: CASSLGTDKAQYF

j_gene: TRBJ1-5
v_gene: TRBV6-2/TRBV6-3
CDR3aa: CASSYPGFRDQPQHF

j_gene: TRBJ1-5
v_gene: TRBV19
CDR3aa: CASIPGQPSNINQPQHF

j_gene: TRBJ1-2
v_gene: TRBV3-1
CDR3aa: CASSQDPHRISNYGYTF

j_gene: TRBJ2-1
v_gene: TRBV7-2
CDR3aa: CASSSFRQGRLAGVNEQFF

j_gene: TRBJ2-5
v_gene: TRBV19
CDR3aa: CASSHPSFVETQYF

j_gene: TRBJ2-1
v_gene: TRBV13
CDR3aa: CASSWGTSGRRNEQFF

j_gene: TRBJ2-7
v_gene: TRBV30
CDR3aa: CAWSSGGDYEQYF

j_gene: TRBJ2-5
v_gene: TRBV10-3
CDR3aa: CAISDGTGKKEETQYF